This T cell receptor beta chain stems from a study of technical replicates of blood from a handful of donors. The CDR3 runs to 20 residues. Unmatched junction bases numbered 14, after V lost 1 base and J lost 0 bases. The V gene's germline CDR1 is LGHNA and CDR2 YNFKEQ. TCRdb's copy holds only in-frame clones and misses some; the assay was immunoSEQ multiplex PCR. The sample has 80,000 to 90,000 clones; around 94% are singletons. The gene calls are TRBV4-2 and TRBJ1-5, with 8 nucleotides matching TRBD1. This TCR was sampled from a human donor in good health. The sequenced sample was T cells isolated from PBMCs. The CDR3: CASSQGRSDRAIYSNQPQHF. CDR3 nucleotide sequence: TGTGCCAGCAGCCAAGGACGCTCGGACAGGGCTATCTATAGCAATCAGCCCCAGCATTTT.